The 23 T cell receptor beta chains in this list originate from one sample, sequenced in a study of naive and memory T cell subsets. Two oligonucleotides, mixed equimolar, formed the beta constant-region primer covering TRBC1 and TRBC2. TCRdb ran MiXCR on the UMI-ligation and nested PCR reads and lists one entry per CDR3 protein. Of about 80,000 distinct CDR3 sequences listed, 13% are singletons. The specimen was central memory CD4+ T cells from blood. Source of these receptors: a human donor in good health.

This clonotype has a handful of counts. This chain links TRBV5-1 with TRBJ2-5; 10 positions agree with TRBD2. CDR1 is SGHRS, CDR2 YFSETQ, per germline. The CDR3 runs 15 residues. The trim removed 1 base at V and 5 bases at J, leaving 5 bases unmatched. Here the CDR3 reads CASSLRLAGRETQYF. CDR3 sequence (DNA): TGCGCCAGCAGCTTGCGACTAGCGGGTCGGGAGACCCAGTACTTC.

In this sample, this clonotype turned up many times. The chain couples TRBV7-2 to TRBJ2-5; D is ambiguous. The germline V gene has CDR1 SGHTA and CDR2 FQGNSA. CDR3 length: 15 amino acids. Trimming removed 2 bases at V and 1 base at J, with 11 bases between. The CDR3 bases are TGTGCCAGCAGCTTAAGGCACCGAATCCAAGAGACCCAGTACTTC. Protein product: CASSLRHRIQETQYF.

V and J are TRBV7-9 and TRBJ1-1; TRBD1 aligns across 7 bases. Germline CDR1 and CDR2: SEHNR and FQNEAQ (reference sequence). The trim removed 8 bases at V and 1 base at J, leaving 7 bases unmatched. There are 14 residues in the CDR3. This CDR3 is CASGLTGTNTEAFF. The CDR3 nucleotides read TGTGCCAGCGGGTTGACAGGGACGAACACTGAAGCTTTCTTT.

The V gene is TRBV5-1, the J gene TRBJ2-1, with TRBD2 matching over 12 bases. CDR1 and CDR2 (germline): SGHRS, YFSETQ. The CDR3 sequence is 16 residues long. Trimming at V came to 0 bases and at J to 7 bases, leaving 5 bases not matched to a gene. The CDR3 DNA reads as TGCGCCAGCAGCTTGGGGTCTAGCGGGAGGGGGAATGAGCAGTTCTTC. This gives the protein CASSLGSSGRGNEQFF.

This chain uses TRBV7-2 with TRBJ2-7; 11 nucleotides agree with TRBD2. Trimming at V came to 3 bases and at J to 3 bases, leaving 4 bases not matched to a gene. Germline CDR1 is SGHTA and CDR2 is FQGNSA. This CDR3 region has 15 residues. This chain's CDR3 is CASSFLTSGNYEQYF. Here the CDR3 DNA reads TGTGCCAGCAGCTTTTTGACTAGCGGGAACTACGAGCAGTACTTC.

This chain uses TRBV11-2 with TRBJ1-2; 8 nucleotides match TRBD1. Germline V gene lookup returns CDR1 SGHAT and CDR2 FQNNGV. The length of the CDR3 is 13 residues. The junction had 1 base not matched to a gene; V was cut back by 4 bases and J by 3 bases. Written as DNA, the CDR3 is TGTGCCAGCAGCTCGGACAGGGACTATGGCTACACCTTC. Translating it yields CASSSDRDYGYTF.

The table lists this clonotype with a few counts. This chain uses TRBV11-2 with TRBJ2-1; no clear D. This CDR3 comprises 12 residues. Germline values: CDR1 SGHAT, CDR2 FQNNGV. V was clipped by 4 bases and J by 2 bases, with 3 bases between them. This CDR3 is CASSWPYNEQFF. CDR3 bases: TGTGCCAGCAGCTGGCCCTACAATGAGCAGTTCTTC. The full variable domain, rest sourced from reference TRBV11-2 and TRBJ2-1, is EAGVAQSPRYKIIEKRQSVAFWCNPISGHATLYWYQQILGQGPKLLIQFQNNGVVDDSQLPKDRFSAERLKGVDSTLKIQPAKLEDSAVYLCASSWPYNEQFFGPGTRLTVL.

This clonotype was seen a few times. The rearrangement uses TRBV29-1 and TRBJ2-3, with unresolved D. Trimming cost V 3 bases and J 6 bases, with 16 bases left between them. Germline CDR1 is SQVTM and CDR2 is ANQGSEA. The CDR3 has 14 residues. CDR3 in DNA: TGCAGCGTTGAGCCGACTCGTTCACCCGATACGCAGTATTTT. Translation: CSVEPTRSPDTQYF.

This clonotype was observed many times. This chain connects TRBV27 to TRBJ1-2, with TRBD1 matching 12 bases. The V segment lost 6 bases and the J segment 7 bases; nucleotides outside the gene matches: 6. CDR1 and CDR2 (germline): MNHEY, SMNVEV (reference sequence). This CDR3 is built from 14 residues. CDR3 loop: CASRRGQGAFGYTF. The CDR3 coding sequence is TGTGCCAGCAGGAGGGGACAGGGGGCCTTTGGCTACACCTTC.

This clonotype showed up just a few times. The genes are TRBV20-1 and TRBJ1-5, with D possibly TRBD1 on 6 matching bases. Germline V lookup: CDR1 DFQATT, CDR2 SNEGSKA (reference sequence). Trimming took off 0 bases at V and 7 bases at J, with 13 bases between the two ends. CDR3 length equals 14 residues. CDR3 sequence (DNA): TGCAGTGCTAGAGATCGGGCAGGGGAACAGCCCCAGCATTTT. Translation gives CSARDRAGEQPQHF.

This clonotype was observed many times. The chain recombines TRBV12-3 or TRBV12-4 with TRBJ2-1, with 8 bases lining up with TRBD1. V shed 2 bases, J shed 8 bases, and the junction held 2 bases outside the gene matches. The CDR3 extends over 13 amino acids. The CDR3 reads CASSLTGGDEQFF. In DNA form, the CDR3 reads TGTGCCAGCAGTTTAACAGGGGGAGATGAGCAGTTCTTC.

The J gene is TRBJ1-5, the V gene TRBV6-6; TRBD1 matches 8 bases. CDR1 is MNHNY, CDR2 SVGAGI, per germline (reference sequence). The CDR3 spans 15 residues. Trimming removed 4 bases from V and 1 base from J; junction bases left unmatched: 3. The CDR3 loop reads CASSSTGGSNQPQHF. CDR3 coding DNA: TGTGCCAGCAGTTCTACAGGGGGAAGCAATCAGCCCCAGCATTTT.

The chain recombines TRBV3-1 with TRBJ2-5, with 12 bases fitting TRBD2. The germline CDR1 and CDR2 sequences are LGHDT and YNNKEL (reference sequence). The CDR3 contains 16 residues. J lost 5 bases, V lost 0 bases, and 4 bases had no gene match. CDR3 bases: TGTGCCAGCAGCCAAGAGACTAGCGGGAGCAAGGAGACCCAGTACTTC. It specifies CASSQETSGSKETQYF.

This chain uses TRBV7-8 with TRBJ2-5, with TRBD2 matching over 11 bases. Per germline, CDR1 SGHVS and CDR2 FQNEAQ. The CDR3 is 15 residues long. V was clipped by 5 bases and J by 3 bases; unmatched bases: 5. The CDR3 here is CASSLRLAGKETQYF. CDR3 sequence (DNA): TGTGCCAGCAGCCTAAGACTAGCGGGAAAAGAGACCCAGTACTTC.

This clonotype has ten or more counts. The chain joins TRBV29-1 to TRBJ2-1, with TRBD2 as a possible D gene (6 bases). Trimming stripped 7 bases from V and 8 bases from J, with 15 bases between. The length of the CDR3 is 12 residues. Germline-derived CDR1 and CDR2 are SQVTM and ANQGSEA. For the CDR3, the DNA is TGCAGCGCTCAGACTAGTGGGTATGAGCAGTTCTTC. Its protein is CSAQTSGYEQFF.

This clonotype was counted between two and nine times. The chain recombines TRBV12-3 or TRBV12-4 with TRBJ1-2; TRBD1 matches 10 bases. The CDR3 covers 15 residues. V lost 7 bases to trimming and J lost 2 bases; unmatched junction nucleotides: 7. The CDR3 here is CASIQPGQGNYGYTF. In DNA form, the CDR3 reads TGTGCCAGCATCCAGCCGGGACAGGGGAACTATGGCTACACCTTC.

This clonotype was seen ten or more times. This chain joins TRBV2 and TRBJ2-2, with 12 bases identical to TRBD2. The CDR3 has 14 amino acids. CDR1 is SNHLY and CDR2 is FYNNEI in the germline V gene. Germline trimming cut 6 bases from V and 6 bases from J; bases unmatched to any gene: 2. The CDR3 here is CASRTSGSAGELFF. The CDR3 nucleotides are TGTGCCAGCAGGACTAGCGGGAGCGCCGGGGAGCTGTTTTTT. Complete variable domain (other parts from reference TRBV2 and TRBJ2-2): EPEVTQTPSHQVTQMGQEVILRCVPISNHLYFYWYRQILGQKVEFLVSFYNNEISEKSEIFDDQFSVERPDGSNFTLKIRSTKLEDSAMYFCASRTSGSAGELFFGEGSRLTVL.

This rearrangement joins TRBV7-9 to TRBJ2-7; TRBD2 is a possible D gene (5 bases). Germline V gene lookup returns CDR1 SEHNR and CDR2 FQNEAQ (reference sequence). This CDR3 has 16 amino acids. Trimming took off 2 bases at V and 2 bases at J, with 16 bases between the two ends. The CDR3 sequence is CASSLSGRGPTYEQYF. CDR3 DNA sequence: TGTGCCAGCAGCTTAAGTGGTCGGGGTCCGACCTACGAGCAGTACTTC.

J is TRBJ2-3 and V is TRBV7-3; unclear D gene. The germline CDR1 and CDR2 sequences are SGHTA and FQGTGA. CDR3 length: 13 amino acids. V lost 5 bases to trimming and J lost 6 bases, with 12 bases between them. The DNA for the CDR3 is TGTGCCAGCAGCATCTACGTAGGGGATACGCAGTATTTT. Its translation: CASSIYVGDTQYF.

This chain uses TRBV7-6 with TRBJ2-5; 7 bases align to TRBD1. Germline-derived CDR1 and CDR2 are SGHVS and FNYEAQ. The CDR3 is 12 amino acids. Trimming removed 5 bases from V and 5 bases from J; junction bases left unmatched: 2. The chain's CDR3 is CASSRGQETQYF. DNA of the CDR3: TGTGCCAGCAGCAGGGGGCAGGAGACCCAGTACTTC.

This clonotype came up a few times. The chain couples TRBV20-1 to TRBJ2-1, with D perhaps TRBD2 (5 bases). This CDR3 has 11 residues. CDR1 DFQATT and CDR2 SNEGSKA come from the germline V gene (reference sequence). The CDR3 protein is CSKLVSHEQFF. The CDR3 coding sequence is TGCAGCAAACTAGTATCCCATGAGCAGTTCTTC.

This clonotype was seen a handful of times. The chain recombines TRBV11-2 with TRBJ2-6; 9 positions agree with TRBD2. In germline, CDR1 is SGHAT, CDR2 FQNNGV. The CDR3 is 14 residues long. Trimming removed 1 base from V and 13 bases from J; junction bases left unmatched: 5. CDR3 nucleotides: TGTGCCAGCAGCTTAGTAGCGGGAGTCGGGGTCCTGACTTTC. Residues: CASSLVAGVGVLTF.

On this clonotype itself: This may stem from a read error, because a much larger clone lies one nucleotide away. The rearrangement links TRBV20-1 to TRBJ2-3; either TRBD1 or TRBD2 may supply D (7 bases each). CDR3 length: 14 residues. From germline, CDR1 is DFQATT and CDR2 SNEGSKA (reference sequence). The CDR3 DNA follows: TGCAGTGCTAGGAACCAGGGGGGGGGAGATACGCAGTCTTTT. This gives the protein CSARNQGGGDTQSF.